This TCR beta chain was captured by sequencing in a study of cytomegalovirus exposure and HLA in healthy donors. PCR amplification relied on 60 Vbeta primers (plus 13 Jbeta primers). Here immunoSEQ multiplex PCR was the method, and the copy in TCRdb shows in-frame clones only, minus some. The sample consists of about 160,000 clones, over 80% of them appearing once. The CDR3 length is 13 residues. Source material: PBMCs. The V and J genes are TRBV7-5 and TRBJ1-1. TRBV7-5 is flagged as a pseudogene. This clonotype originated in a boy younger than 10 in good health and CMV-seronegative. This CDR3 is CARSGGRGNEAFF. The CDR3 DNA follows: TGTGCCAGAAGCGGGGGGAGGGGTAATGAAGCTTTCTTT.